These 7 T cell receptor beta chains share one sample of origin, sequenced in a study of vaccination effects on CD4 cells after COVID-19. Data came from immunoSEQ multiplex PCR; TCRdb stores just in-frame clones and leaves some out. Of fewer than 85,000 clones in the sample, 76% were seen once. In the ViraFEST assay, antigen-specific CD4+ clonotypes were identified by expansion after peptide-pool stimulation. Following 10 days of culture, CD4+ T cells were isolated. Of the BNT162b2 and mRNA-1273 vaccines, participants received two doses of one or the other. Their cognate antigens are unknown. The sequences come from CD4+ T cells from PBMCs cultured with HCoV-OC43 spike peptides, collected after COVID-19 vaccination. Specified subset: HCoV-OC43 spike overlapping peptide pool stimulation. The receptors stem from a human donor who received a COVID-19 vaccine.

The chain links TRBV5-1 to TRBJ2-5; 13 bases line up with TRBD2. The CDR3 has 20 residues. Per germline, CDR1 SGHRS and CDR2 YFSETQ. V dropped 0 bases and J dropped 0; count of bases not matched to a gene: 11. The CDR3 loop is CASSLGGPGTSGVDQETQYF. CDR3 in DNA: TGCGCCAGCAGCTTGGGGGGGCCCGGGACTAGCGGGGTAGACCAAGAGACCCAGTACTTC.

V usage is TRBV5-4 and J usage is TRBJ2-3; 9 bases line up with TRBD2. CDR3 size: 14 residues. The germline CDR1 and CDR2 sequences are SGHNT and YYREEE (reference sequence). After removal of 4 bases from V and 5 bases from J, the junction contained 5 bases not matched to a gene. The CDR3 coding sequence is TGTGCCAGCAGCGTTAGCGGGGGCGTAGATACGCAGTATTTT. The encoded protein is CASSVSGGVDTQYF.

The sample holds a few counts of this clone. This chain connects TRBV5-1 to TRBJ1-5; 9 bases fit TRBD1. Trimming at V came to 3 bases and at J to 1 base, leaving 2 bases not matched to a gene. The CDR3 runs to 15 residues. Germline CDR1 SGHRS, CDR2 YFSETQ. The CDR3 DNA is TGCGCCAGCAGCTCCGGGACAGGGAGCAATCAGCCCCAGCATTTT. This gives the protein CASSSGTGSNQPQHF.

This chain joins TRBV5-1 and TRBJ2-5; 7 bases are a match to TRBD2. The CDR3 sequence is 15 residues long. From germline, CDR1 is SGHRS and CDR2 YFSETQ. V lost 1 base to trimming and J lost 2 bases; unmatched junction nucleotides: 5. As DNA, the CDR3 is TGCGCCAGCAGCTTGAGGGACTACCTACAAGAGACCCAGTACTTC. Translating it yields CASSLRDYLQETQYF.

V and J are TRBV7-8 and TRBJ2-3, with 12 bases fitting TRBD2. The CDR3 is made up of 19 amino acids. The J segment lost 0 bases and the V segment lost 0 bases, leaving 7 bases of the junction unmatched. The germline V gene encodes CDR1 SGHVS and CDR2 FQNEAQ. The CDR3 coding sequence is TGTGCCAGCAGCTTAGCCCTAGCGGGGGGGCCAGCTAGCACAGATACGCAGTATTTT. Translating it yields CASSLALAGGPASTDTQYF.

The gene calls are TRBV7-2 and TRBJ1-1; 11 bases are shared with TRBD1. The V gene's germline CDR1 is SGHTA and CDR2 FQGNSA. The CDR3 spans 14 residues. V was clipped by 3 bases and J by 6 bases; unmatched bases: 3. In nucleotides, the CDR3 is TGTGCCAGCAGCTTGGACAGGGGGCTGGCTGAAGCTTTCTTT. Translation: CASSLDRGLAEAFF.

The sample holds a few counts of this clone. The genes are TRBV6-1 and TRBJ2-1; the match to TRBD2 covers 7 bases. This CDR3 has 15 amino acids. Germline lookup yields CDR1 MNHNS and CDR2 SASEGT. V trimming: 5 bases; J trimming: 0 bases; junction bases outside the gene matches: 4. The DNA of the CDR3 is TGTGCCAGCAGTTCTGGCGGGAGCTCCTACAATGAGCAGTTCTTC. This encodes CASSSGGSSYNEQFF.